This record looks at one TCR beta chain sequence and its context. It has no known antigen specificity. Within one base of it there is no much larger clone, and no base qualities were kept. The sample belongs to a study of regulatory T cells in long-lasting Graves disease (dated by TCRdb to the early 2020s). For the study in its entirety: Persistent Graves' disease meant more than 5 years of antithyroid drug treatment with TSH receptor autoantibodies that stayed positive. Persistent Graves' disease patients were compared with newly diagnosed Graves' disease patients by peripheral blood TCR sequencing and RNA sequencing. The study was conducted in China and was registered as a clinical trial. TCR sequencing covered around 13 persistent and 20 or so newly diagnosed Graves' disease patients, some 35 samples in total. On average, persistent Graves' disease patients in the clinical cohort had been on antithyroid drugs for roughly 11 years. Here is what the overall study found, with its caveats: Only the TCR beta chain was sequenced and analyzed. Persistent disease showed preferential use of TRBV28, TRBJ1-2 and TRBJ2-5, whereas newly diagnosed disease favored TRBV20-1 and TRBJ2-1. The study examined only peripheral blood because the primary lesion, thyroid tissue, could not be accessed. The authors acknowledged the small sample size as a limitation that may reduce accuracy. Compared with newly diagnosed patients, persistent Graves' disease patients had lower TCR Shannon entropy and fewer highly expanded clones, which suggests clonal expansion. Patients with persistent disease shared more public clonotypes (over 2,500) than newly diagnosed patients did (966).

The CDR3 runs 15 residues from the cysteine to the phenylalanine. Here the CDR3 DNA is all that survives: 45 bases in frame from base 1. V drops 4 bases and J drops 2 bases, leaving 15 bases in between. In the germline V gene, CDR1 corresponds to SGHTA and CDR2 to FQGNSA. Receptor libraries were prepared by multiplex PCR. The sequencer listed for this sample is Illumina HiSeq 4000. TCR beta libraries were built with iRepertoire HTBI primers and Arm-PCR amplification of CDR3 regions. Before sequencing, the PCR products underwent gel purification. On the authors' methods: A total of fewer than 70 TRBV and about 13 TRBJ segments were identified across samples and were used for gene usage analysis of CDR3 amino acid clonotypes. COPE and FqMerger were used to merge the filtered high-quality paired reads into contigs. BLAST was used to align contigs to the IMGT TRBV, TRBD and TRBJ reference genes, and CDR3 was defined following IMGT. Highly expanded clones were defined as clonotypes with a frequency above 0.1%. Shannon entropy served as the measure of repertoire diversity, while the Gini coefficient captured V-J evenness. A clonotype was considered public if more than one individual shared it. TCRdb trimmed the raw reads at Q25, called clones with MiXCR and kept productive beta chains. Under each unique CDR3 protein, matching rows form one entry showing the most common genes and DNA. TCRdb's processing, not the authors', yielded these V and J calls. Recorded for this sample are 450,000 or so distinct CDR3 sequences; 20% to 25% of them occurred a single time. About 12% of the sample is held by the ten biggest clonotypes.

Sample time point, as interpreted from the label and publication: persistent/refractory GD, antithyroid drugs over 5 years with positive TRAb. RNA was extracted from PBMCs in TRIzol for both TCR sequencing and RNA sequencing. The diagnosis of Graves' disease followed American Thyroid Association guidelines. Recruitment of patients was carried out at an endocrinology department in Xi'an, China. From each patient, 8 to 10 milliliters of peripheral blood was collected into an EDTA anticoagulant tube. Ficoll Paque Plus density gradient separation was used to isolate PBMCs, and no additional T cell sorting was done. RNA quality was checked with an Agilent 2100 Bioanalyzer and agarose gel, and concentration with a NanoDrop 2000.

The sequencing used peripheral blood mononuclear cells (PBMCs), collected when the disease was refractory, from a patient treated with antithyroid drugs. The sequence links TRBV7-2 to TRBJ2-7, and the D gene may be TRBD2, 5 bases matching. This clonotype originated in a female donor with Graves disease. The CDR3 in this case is CASSSGISAPYEQYF. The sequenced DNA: TGTGCCAGCAGCTCCGGGATATCGGCCCCCTACGAGCAGTACTTC. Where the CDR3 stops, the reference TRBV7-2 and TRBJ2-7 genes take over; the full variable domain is GAGVSQSPSNKVTEKGKDVELRCDPISGHTALYWYRQSLGQGLEFLIYFQGNSAPDKSGLPSDRFSAERTGGSVSTLTIQRTQQEDSAVYLCASSSGISAPYEQYFGPGTRLTVT.